These 30 T cell receptor beta chains were sequenced from one sample in a study of T cell responses to AZD1222 COVID-19 vaccine. Sequencing was performed with immunoSEQ multiplex PCR; in TCRdb, only in-frame clones are kept and a portion is missing. Of fewer than 100,000 clones listed, approximately 85% are singletons. This material consisted of peripheral blood, taken on day 0 of AZD1222 vaccination. All receptors derive from an adult in good health.

The J gene is TRBJ2-5, the V gene TRBV6-5; 7 bases fit TRBD2. The CDR3 spans 15 residues. CDR1 is MNHEY and CDR2 is SVGAGI in the germline V gene. V lost 7 bases to trimming and J lost 2 bases; unmatched junction nucleotides: 10. This CDR3 reads CASKGAGAGQETQYF. CDR3 DNA: TGTGCCAGCAAAGGGGCCGGAGCGGGGCAAGAGACCCAGTACTTC.

The chain uses TRBV7-9 and TRBJ2-3; 11 bases map to TRBD2. Trimming removed 2 bases from V and 4 bases from J; junction bases left unmatched: 2. Germline lookup yields CDR1 SEHNR and CDR2 FQNEAQ (reference sequence). This CDR3 has 15 residues. CDR3 bases: TGTGCCAGCAGCTTAAGTAGCGGGGGGGCAGATACGCAGTATTTT. Translation: CASSLSSGGADTQYF. Based on the CDR3 plus reference TRBV7-9 and TRBJ2-3, the full variable domain is DTGVSQNPRHKITKRGQNVTFRCDPISEHNRLYWYRQTLGQGPEFLTYFQNEAQLEKSRLLSDRFSAERPKGSFSTLEIQRTEQGDSAMYLCASSLSSGGADTQYFGPGTRLTVL.

This chain uses TRBV28 with TRBJ2-3; 7 positions agree with TRBD1. Germline-derived CDR1 and CDR2 are MDHEN and SYDVKM. With V trimmed by 6 bases and J by 6 bases, 9 bases remained unmatched. The CDR3 runs to 14 residues. The CDR3 here is CASSWDSGTDTQYF. CDR3 DNA sequence: TGTGCCAGCAGCTGGGACAGTGGAACCGATACGCAGTATTTT.

This clone showed up just once. The genes are TRBV27 and TRBJ2-7, with 9 positions matching TRBD1. The V gene end was trimmed by 7 bases and the J gene end by 4 bases; junction bases not matched to a gene: 17. CDR1 is MNHEY, CDR2 SMNVEV, per germline (reference sequence). CDR3 length: 17 amino acids. For the CDR3, the DNA is TGTGCCAGCACCCTCAAACTACCGGGACAGGGTTCTTACGAGCAGTACTTC. Protein product: CASTLKLPGQGSYEQYF.

This chain connects TRBV12-5 to TRBJ1-5; D perhaps matches TRBD1 (5 bases). Trimming took 0 bases from V and 5 from J, leaving 26 bases between them. CDR3 length: 20 residues. Germline CDR1 LGHNT, CDR2 FRNRAP. DNA for the CDR3: TGTGCTAGTGGTTTGGTTAGACAGCCATATTCTGTGTTAGTGGATCAGCCCCAGCATTTT. As protein: CASGLVRQPYSVLVDQPQHF.

The chain links TRBV6-5 to TRBJ2-5; 8 positions agree with TRBD2. V trimming: 1 base; J trimming: 5 bases; junction bases outside the gene matches: 6. Germline V CDR1 and CDR2: MNHEY, SVGAGI. The CDR3 is 15 residues long. The CDR3 loop is CASSYFSGDGETQYF. The CDR3 DNA sequence: TGTGCCAGCAGTTACTTTAGCGGGGACGGTGAGACCCAGTACTTC.

CDR3 protein: CASSPRAAYEQYF. Here the CDR3 DNA reads TGTGCCAGCTCACCAAGGGCTGCCTACGAGCAGTACTTC. The V and J genes are TRBV18 and TRBJ2-7; D is undetermined. This CDR3 comprises 13 residues. The germline gives CDR1 KGHSH, CDR2 LQKENI. The germline V and J ends were trimmed by 2 bases and 2 bases, with 7 bases remaining between them.

This chain uses TRBV28 with TRBJ1-5; D uncertain. The CDR3 consists of 11 residues. The germline CDR1 and CDR2 sequences are MDHEN and SYDVKM. The V end lost 6 bases, the J end lost 8 bases, and 8 bases lay between the germline ends. CDR3 protein: CASSPGKPQHF. CDR3 nucleotides: TGTGCCAGCAGCCCCGGGAAGCCCCAGCATTTT.

The chain recombines TRBV30 with TRBJ2-3, with 8 bases lining up with TRBD2. Per germline, CDR1 GTSNPN and CDR2 SVGIG (reference sequence). Germline trimming cut 7 bases from V and 4 bases from J; bases unmatched to any gene: 10. The CDR3 is made up of 14 amino acids. The chain's CDR3 is CALVVAGKSDTQYF. The CDR3 bases are TGTGCCTTAGTGGTAGCGGGGAAGTCAGATACGCAGTATTTT.

J is TRBJ1-1 and V is TRBV29-1; 8 nucleotides match TRBD1. CDR1 is SQVTM and CDR2 is ANQGSEA in the germline V gene. The CDR3 loop spans 17 amino acids. Unmatched junction bases numbered 15, after V lost 4 bases and J lost 2 bases. DNA for the CDR3: TGCAGCGTTGTTGGGGGACAAGGGACAGGTAAAAACACTGAAGCTTTCTTT. Its protein is CSVVGGQGTGKNTEAFF.

V gene TRBV16 combines with J gene TRBJ2-1, with TRBD1 as a possible D gene (5 bases). CDR1 and CDR2 from the germline V gene are KGHSY and FQNENV. V was trimmed by 4 bases and J by 7 bases, leaving 14 bases between them. The CDR3 has 14 amino acids. The CDR3 sequence is CASSRDRSTNEQFF. DNA of the CDR3: TGTGCCAGCAGCCGCGACAGAAGTACTAATGAGCAGTTCTTC.

The genes are TRBV6-5 and TRBJ2-7; no firm D call. Trimming cost V 6 bases and J 2 bases, with 8 bases left between them. Germline-derived CDR1 and CDR2 are MNHEY and SVGAGI. The CDR3 length is 12 residues. This CDR3 is CASRRLTYEQYF. The CDR3 DNA is TGTGCCAGCAGGCGACTGACCTACGAGCAGTACTTC.

This clone came up once. The J gene is TRBJ1-6, the V gene TRBV30; 7 bases agree with TRBD1. CDR1 and CDR2 from the germline V gene are GTSNPN and SVGIG (reference sequence). The CDR3 runs 19 residues. The junction had 18 bases not matched to a gene; V was cut back by 0 bases and J by 7 bases. This CDR3 is CAWSVRGGLTGVRNSPLHF. The CDR3 nucleotides read TGTGCCTGGAGTGTACGGGGGGGACTTACAGGGGTAAGAAATTCACCCCTCCACTTT.

This clone has more than one count but fewer than ten. The chain couples TRBV6-5 to TRBJ1-4, with D possibly being TRBD1 (6 bases). The CDR3 contains 15 residues. Germline V gene lookup returns CDR1 MNHEY and CDR2 SVGAGI. V gave up 3 bases and J gave up 7 bases, with 15 bases separating them. The CDR3 DNA is TGTGCCAGCAGTTATGGGGACATGCCAAGTGAAAAACTGTTTTTT. Translating it yields CASSYGDMPSEKLFF.

CDR3: CASSQAWEETGDSPLHF. The CDR3 nucleotides are TGTGCCAGCAGCCAAGCTTGGGAAGAGACAGGAGATTCACCCCTCCACTTT. V and J are TRBV3-1 (or the pseudogene TRBV3-2) and TRBJ1-6; perhaps TRBD1 as D (6 bases). V lost 1 base and J 8 bases, leaving 18 bases between the germline ends. This CDR3 comprises 17 residues. Per germline, CDR1 LGHDT and CDR2 YNNKEL (reference sequence).

This chain joins TRBV4-3 and TRBJ1-6; the D gene is possibly TRBD1 (6 bases). CDR3 size: 16 residues. Trimming stripped 4 bases from V and 4 bases from J, with 14 bases between. Germline CDR1 is LGHNA and CDR2 is YSLEER. For the CDR3, the DNA is TGCGCCAGCAGCCCTCAGGAGGGACAATATAATTCACCCCTCCACTTT. This codes for CASSPQEGQYNSPLHF.

The chain couples TRBV30 to TRBJ1-2; possibly TRBD1 for D (6 bases). Trimming cost V 1 base and J 8 bases, with 11 bases left between them. The CDR3 is 12 amino acids. The germline V gene has CDR1 GTSNPN and CDR2 SVGIG (reference sequence). CDR3 sequence reads: CAWSAMGAGYTF. The CDR3 nucleotides read TGTGCCTGGAGTGCAATGGGGGCAGGCTACACCTTC.

This clone was seen a few times. The chain joins TRBV20-1 to TRBJ1-5, with D unclear. CDR1 and CDR2 (germline): DFQATT, SNEGSKA (reference sequence). With 3 bases removed from V and 5 bases from J, the gap between germline ends came to 8 bases. The length of the CDR3 is 12 residues. CDR3 in amino acids: CSASYGYQPQHF. The CDR3 DNA follows: TGCAGTGCTAGTTACGGCTATCAGCCCCAGCATTTT.

J is TRBJ2-7 and V is TRBV5-6; the D is unclear. Between the trimmed V and J ends, which lost 2 bases and 0 bases, there was a span of 9 bases. CDR3 length: 14 residues. In germline, CDR1 is SGHDT, CDR2 YYEEEE. The CDR3 DNA follows: TGTGCCAGCAGCTTCTCCCCTGGCTCCTACGAGCAGTACTTC. Encoded protein: CASSFSPGSYEQYF. Filled out from reference TRBV5-6 and TRBJ2-7, the complete variable domain reads DAGVTQSPTHLIKTRGQQVTLRCSPKSGHDTVSWYQQALGQGPQFIFQYYEEEERQRGNFPDRFSGHQFPNYSSELNVNALLLGDSALYLCASSFSPGSYEQYFGPGTRLTVT.

This clone was detected once. The rearrangement links TRBV9 to TRBJ1-5; TRBD1 matches at 7 bases. This CDR3 contains 15 residues. V lost 3 bases, J lost 2 bases, and 5 bases stayed unmatched. Germline CDR1 is SGDLS and CDR2 is YYNGEE. CDR3 protein: CASSEGGGGNQPQHF. CDR3 nucleotide sequence: TGTGCCAGCAGCGAGGGAGGGGGCGGCAATCAGCCCCAGCATTTT. The full variable domain, completed using reference TRBV9 and TRBJ1-5, is DSGVTQTPKHLITATGQRVTLRCSPRSGDLSVYWYQQSLDQGLQFLIQYYNGEERAKGNILERFSAQQFPDLHSELNLSSLELGDSALYFCASSEGGGGNQPQHFGDGTRLSIL.

The genes are TRBV5-1 and TRBJ2-1; a weak D match, TRBD1 (6 bases). Looked up from germline, CDR1 is SGHRS and CDR2 is YFSETQ. The CDR3 sequence is 15 residues long. V lost 1 base, J lost 3 bases, and 11 bases lay in between. CDR3 loop: CASSLTGNNYNEQFF. The DNA for the CDR3 is TGCGCCAGCAGCTTGACAGGGAATAACTACAATGAGCAGTTCTTC. Complete variable domain (other parts from reference TRBV5-1 and TRBJ2-1): KAGVTQTPRYLIKTRGQQVTLSCSPISGHRSVSWYQQTPGQGLQFLFEYFSETQRNKGNFPGRFSGRQFSNSRSEMNVSTLELGDSALYLCASSLTGNNYNEQFFGPGTRLTVL.

This chain uses TRBV28 with TRBJ1-6; 7 bases are a match to TRBD1. CDR1 is MDHEN and CDR2 is SYDVKM in the germline V gene. V shed 4 bases and J 10 bases; nucleotides not matched to a gene: 10. The CDR3 spans 15 residues. CDR3 loop: CASSSTGRGRSPLHF. Written as DNA, the CDR3 is TGTGCCAGCAGTTCGACAGGGAGGGGGAGATCACCCCTCCACTTT.

The J gene is TRBJ2-7, the V gene TRBV19; D ambiguous. Deletions cut 2 bases from V and 3 bases from J, with 8 bases between. This CDR3 is built from 13 residues. The germline gives CDR1 LNHDA, CDR2 SQIVND (reference sequence). The DNA of the CDR3 is TGTGCCAGTAGTATAAGACCCAACTACGAGCAGTACTTC. Its protein is CASSIRPNYEQYF.

The J gene is TRBJ1-2, the V gene TRBV28; D is unclear. V dropped 5 bases and J dropped 2 bases, with 3 bases sitting between them. Germline CDR1 MDHEN, CDR2 SYDVKM. CDR3 length equals 11 residues. CDR3 sequence reads: CASSGNYGYTF. Written as DNA, the CDR3 is TGTGCCAGCAGTGGAAACTATGGCTACACCTTC.

The V and J genes are TRBV4-1 and TRBJ2-2; 9 nucleotides match TRBD1. The CDR3 covers 15 residues. Unmatched junction bases numbered 6, after V lost 2 bases and J lost 8 bases. Germline assignment: CDR1 MGHRA and CDR2 YSYEKL. CDR3 sequence: CASSQMGQGKGELFF. In DNA form, the CDR3 reads TGCGCCAGCAGCCAAATGGGACAGGGAAAAGGGGAGCTGTTTTTT.

The chain joins TRBV27 to TRBJ1-4; D is uncertain. The ends were cut back, 3 bases at V and 7 bases at J, with 6 bases in the middle. The CDR3 runs 12 residues. Germline loops: CDR1 MNHEY, CDR2 SMNVEV (reference sequence). CDR3: CASSFRGEKLFF. The CDR3 coding sequence is TGTGCCAGCAGTTTTCGGGGTGAAAAACTGTTTTTT.

This rearrangement joins TRBV10-3 to TRBJ2-7, with 12 bases fitting TRBD1. V gave up 6 bases and J gave up 4 bases; unmatched junction bases: 4. The germline V gene has CDR1 ENHRY and CDR2 SYGVKD. The CDR3 spans 14 residues. CDR3 sequence: CAIRGTGGYYEQYF. CDR3 bases: TGTGCCATCAGGGGGACAGGGGGCTATTACGAGCAGTACTTC.

This rearrangement joins TRBV30 to TRBJ1-1; D unclear. Trimming took 0 bases from V and 1 from J, leaving 6 bases between them. Germline V gives CDR1 GTSNPN, CDR2 SVGIG (reference sequence). The CDR3 sequence is 13 residues long. The chain's CDR3 is CAWSVTANTEAFF. The CDR3 DNA is TGTGCCTGGAGTGTAACGGCGAACACTGAAGCTTTCTTT.

This chain uses TRBV9 with TRBJ2-1, with D possibly matching TRBD2 (7 bases). With 0 bases removed from V and 6 bases from J, the gap between germline ends came to 13 bases. The germline CDR1 and CDR2 sequences are SGDLS and YYNGEE. The CDR3 runs 15 residues. The CDR3 protein is CASSVVGGPGNEQFF. In DNA form, the CDR3 reads TGTGCCAGCAGCGTAGTCGGGGGGCCGGGCAATGAGCAGTTCTTC.

The chain carries TRBV9 and TRBJ1-6; a possible D gene is TRBD1 (6 bases). The CDR3 loop spans 14 amino acids. Germline values: CDR1 SGDLS, CDR2 YYNGEE. V was clipped by 7 bases and J by 10 bases, with 18 bases between them. Here the CDR3 reads CASGEGQGKSPLHF. CDR3 nucleotide sequence: TGTGCCAGCGGAGAAGGGCAGGGGAAGTCACCCCTCCACTTT.